This is a list of T cell receptor beta chains from one sample in a study of blood T cell repertoires in COVID-19. Produced via immunoSEQ multiplex PCR; TCRdb's table is partial and in-frame only. The sample carries fewer than 250,000 clones, 82% recorded once. Sequencing was performed on peripheral blood. The receptors derive from a woman aged 60-75 years with COVID-19, enrolled during active disease. Each CDR3 is given with its conserved first and last residue. Each record gives: D gene, J gene, clone size, V gene, CDR3 protein, CDR3 DNA. The D gene is left open where the match is weak. Clone size appears in some rows only: once, few, many, or a class for an expanded clone.

d_call: TRBD1; j_call: TRBJ1-1; clone_size: once; v_call: TRBV12-3/TRBV12-4; cdr3_aa: CASLQGVNTEAFF; cdr3_nt: TGTGCCAGCCTTCAGGGGGTGAACACTGAAGCTTTCTTT
d_call: NA; j_call: TRBJ2-3; clone_size: NA; v_call: TRBV6-5; cdr3_aa: CASSYSGARADTQYF; cdr3_nt: TGTGCCAGCAGTTACTCGGGGGCGCGGGCAGATACGCAGTATTTT
d_call: TRBD1; j_call: TRBJ2-5; clone_size: NA; v_call: TRBV5-1; cdr3_aa: CASSVHGTGEETQYF; cdr3_nt: TGCGCCAGCAGCGTCCACGGGACAGGGGAAGAGACCCAGTACTTC
d_call: TRBD1; j_call: TRBJ1-5; clone_size: few; v_call: TRBV2; cdr3_aa: CASSGTGDRNQPQHF; cdr3_nt: TGTGCCAGCAGCGGGACAGGGGACCGCAATCAGCCCCAGCATTTT
d_call: TRBD2; j_call: TRBJ2-3; clone_size: NA; v_call: TRBV7-2; cdr3_aa: CASSPRLAGAGDTQYF; cdr3_nt: TGTGCCAGCAGCCCGAGACTAGCGGGAGCTGGAGATACGCAGTATTTT
d_call: NA; j_call: TRBJ2-2; clone_size: NA; v_call: TRBV28; cdr3_aa: CASSLEITNTGELFF; cdr3_nt: TGTGCCAGCAGTTTGGAGATTACGAACACCGGGGAGCTGTTTTTT
d_call: NA; j_call: TRBJ1-1; clone_size: NA; v_call: TRBV7-9; cdr3_aa: CASSLAAASGTEAFF; cdr3_nt: TGTGCCAGCAGCTTAGCAGCAGCCTCGGGCACTGAAGCTTTCTTT
d_call: TRBD2; j_call: TRBJ2-7; clone_size: NA; v_call: TRBV9; cdr3_aa: CASSTGTSYEQYF; cdr3_nt: TGTGCCAGCAGCACCGGGACTAGCTACGAGCAGTACTTC
d_call: NA; j_call: TRBJ1-4; clone_size: NA; v_call: TRBV28; cdr3_aa: CASSLLGGLTNEKLFF; cdr3_nt: TGTGCCAGCAGTTTATTGGGGGGTCTAACTAATGAAAAACTGTTTTTT
d_call: NA; j_call: TRBJ2-7; clone_size: NA; v_call: TRBV11-3; cdr3_aa: CASSLSDRPYEQYF; cdr3_nt: TGTGCCAGCAGCTTAAGCGACCGACCCTACGAGCAGTACTTC
d_call: TRBD1; j_call: TRBJ1-4; clone_size: NA; v_call: TRBV15; cdr3_aa: CATSRRTTGAEKLFF; cdr3_nt: TGTGCCACCAGCAGACGCACGACAGGGGCTGAAAAACTGTTTTTT
d_call: TRBD1; j_call: TRBJ1-3; clone_size: few; v_call: TRBV6-5; cdr3_aa: CASRTDWTGRNTIYF; cdr3_nt: TGTGCCAGCAGGACCGATTGGACAGGGAGAAACACCATATATTTT
d_call: TRBD1; j_call: TRBJ1-1; clone_size: NA; v_call: TRBV3-1/TRBV3-2; cdr3_aa: CASSQDYSLDRGGTEAFF; cdr3_nt: TGTGCCAGCAGCCAAGACTACTCCTTAGACAGGGGTGGCACTGAAGCTTTCTTT
d_call: TRBD2; j_call: TRBJ2-1; clone_size: few; v_call: TRBV27; cdr3_aa: CASSSLLAGGQGRVDEQFF; cdr3_nt: TGTGCCAGCAGTTCCCTACTAGCGGGAGGGCAGGGGAGGGTCGATGAGCAGTTCTTC
d_call: TRBD2; j_call: TRBJ2-3; clone_size: NA; v_call: TRBV9; cdr3_aa: CASSVLAGVSTDTQYF; cdr3_nt: TGTGCCAGCAGCGTACTAGCGGGGGTTAGCACAGATACGCAGTATTTT
d_call: NA; j_call: TRBJ2-1; clone_size: few; v_call: TRBV4-2; cdr3_aa: CASSQDRGIAGNEQFF; cdr3_nt: TGTGCCAGCAGCCAAGACAGGGGTATTGCAGGCAATGAGCAGTTCTTC
d_call: NA; j_call: TRBJ2-1; clone_size: NA; v_call: TRBV2; cdr3_aa: CASSGGLLDGPYNEQFF; cdr3_nt: TGTGCCAGCAGTGGCGGCCTTCTGGATGGTCCCTACAATGAGCAGTTCTTC
d_call: TRBD1; j_call: TRBJ1-2; clone_size: NA; v_call: TRBV7-3; cdr3_aa: CASSLDRGSGYTF; cdr3_nt: TGTGCCAGCAGCCTGGACAGGGGTAGTGGCTACACCTTC
d_call: NA; j_call: TRBJ2-6; clone_size: NA; v_call: TRBV6-5; cdr3_aa: CASRLQGSGANVLTF; cdr3_nt: TGTGCCAGCAGGTTACAGGGCTCTGGGGCCAACGTCCTGACTTTC
d_call: NA; j_call: TRBJ2-5; clone_size: once; v_call: TRBV12-3/TRBV12-4; cdr3_aa: CASSLHSGETQYF; cdr3_nt: TGTGCCAGCAGTTTACACAGTGGAGAGACCCAGTACTTC
d_call: NA; j_call: TRBJ2-7; clone_size: NA; v_call: TRBV7-8; cdr3_aa: CASTTGTIAYEQYF; cdr3_nt: TGTGCCAGCACGACCGGGACAATCGCCTACGAGCAGTACTTC
d_call: TRBD1; j_call: TRBJ1-1; clone_size: once; v_call: TRBV3-1/TRBV3-2; cdr3_aa: CASSRLPGQGTEAFF; cdr3_nt: TGTGCCAGCAGCCGGTTACCGGGACAGGGGACTGAAGCTTTCTTT
d_call: TRBD1; j_call: TRBJ1-4; clone_size: NA; v_call: TRBV28; cdr3_aa: CASSSGQGNEKLFF; cdr3_nt: TGTGCCAGCAGTTCGGGACAGGGTAATGAAAAACTGTTTTTT
d_call: NA; j_call: TRBJ2-1; clone_size: NA; v_call: TRBV6-6; cdr3_aa: CASSLQGGEQFF; cdr3_nt: TGTGCCAGCAGCCTACAGGGTGGTGAGCAGTTCTTC
d_call: NA; j_call: TRBJ1-1; clone_size: NA; v_call: TRBV28; cdr3_aa: CASRQGVDYTEAFF; cdr3_nt: TGTGCCAGCAGGCAAGGAGTCGACTACACTGAAGCTTTCTTT
d_call: NA; j_call: TRBJ2-2; clone_size: NA; v_call: TRBV19; cdr3_aa: CASTPRRGHTGELFF; cdr3_nt: TGTGCCAGTACCCCGCGGCGGGGGCACACCGGGGAGCTGTTTTTT
d_call: NA; j_call: TRBJ2-5; clone_size: NA; v_call: TRBV28; cdr3_aa: CASSPQGRLAPLHF; cdr3_nt: TGTGCCAGCAGTCCTCAAGGGAGATTAGCCCCATTACACTTC
d_call: NA; j_call: TRBJ1-4; clone_size: NA; v_call: TRBV5-5; cdr3_aa: CASSLVAGMIEKLFF; cdr3_nt: TGTGCCAGCAGCTTGGTGGCAGGGATGATTGAAAAACTGTTTTTT
d_call: NA; j_call: TRBJ2-7; clone_size: NA; v_call: TRBV28; cdr3_aa: CASSSPTEYSYEQYF; cdr3_nt: TGTGCCAGCAGTTCTCCGACAGAATACTCCTACGAGCAGTACTTC
d_call: NA; j_call: TRBJ1-1; clone_size: few; v_call: TRBV6-6; cdr3_aa: CASSYSQGYTEAFF; cdr3_nt: TGTGCCAGCAGTTATTCTCAGGGGTACACTGAAGCTTTCTTT
d_call: NA; j_call: TRBJ2-7; clone_size: NA; v_call: TRBV10-3; cdr3_aa: CAISDLLGYEQYF; cdr3_nt: TGTGCCATCAGTGACCTACTAGGCTACGAGCAGTACTTC
d_call: NA; j_call: TRBJ2-7; clone_size: NA; v_call: TRBV6-6; cdr3_aa: CASSYSSYEQYF; cdr3_nt: TGTGCCAGCAGTTATAGCTCCTACGAGCAGTACTTC
d_call: NA; j_call: TRBJ2-7; clone_size: NA; v_call: TRBV7-8; cdr3_aa: CASTQTGFTTYEQYF; cdr3_nt: TGTGCCAGCACCCAAACAGGGTTTACTACCTACGAGCAGTACTTC
d_call: NA; j_call: TRBJ2-5; clone_size: few; v_call: TRBV18; cdr3_aa: CASSPPSGETQYF; cdr3_nt: TGTGCCAGCTCACCACCGAGTGGAGAGACCCAGTACTTC
d_call: TRBD1; j_call: TRBJ1-4; clone_size: NA; v_call: TRBV18; cdr3_aa: CASSQDPQGLNEKLFF; cdr3_nt: TGTGCCAGCTCACAGGACCCACAGGGGTTGAATGAAAAACTGTTTTTT
d_call: TRBD2; j_call: TRBJ2-7; clone_size: NA; v_call: TRBV29-1; cdr3_aa: CSVLAGGTYEQYF; cdr3_nt: TGCAGCGTTCTAGCGGGGGGCACCTACGAGCAGTACTTC
d_call: NA; j_call: TRBJ2-1; clone_size: NA; v_call: TRBV18; cdr3_aa: CASSLKRHNNNEQFF; cdr3_nt: TGTGCCAGCTCACTTAAGCGTCACAATAACAATGAGCAGTTCTTC
d_call: NA; j_call: TRBJ1-1; clone_size: NA; v_call: TRBV18; cdr3_aa: CASSPQGMNTEAFF; cdr3_nt: TGTGCCAGCTCACCACAGGGGATGAACACTGAAGCTTTCTTT
d_call: NA; j_call: TRBJ2-1; clone_size: NA; v_call: TRBV7-8; cdr3_aa: CASSLTPREQFF; cdr3_nt: TGTGCCAGCAGCTTAACCCCGCGGGAGCAGTTCTTC
d_call: NA; j_call: TRBJ2-2; clone_size: NA; v_call: TRBV14; cdr3_aa: CASSQDEKASTEELFF; cdr3_nt: TGTGCCAGCAGCCAAGACGAGAAGGCATCAACAGAGGAGCTGTTTTTT
d_call: TRBD1; j_call: TRBJ1-2; clone_size: NA; v_call: TRBV7-8; cdr3_aa: CASSLAGTDNYGYTF; cdr3_nt: TGTGCCAGCAGCTTAGCTGGGACAGATAACTATGGCTACACCTTC
d_call: TRBD1; j_call: TRBJ1-5; clone_size: NA; v_call: TRBV7-9; cdr3_aa: CASSQADRGGNQPQHF; cdr3_nt: TGTGCCAGCAGCCAAGCGGACAGGGGTGGCAATCAGCCCCAGCATTTT
d_call: NA; j_call: TRBJ1-6; clone_size: NA; v_call: TRBV19; cdr3_aa: CASKGDTDNSPLHF; cdr3_nt: TGTGCCAGTAAGGGGGACACCGATAATTCACCCCTCCACTTT
d_call: TRBD1; j_call: TRBJ2-3; clone_size: once; v_call: TRBV11-2; cdr3_aa: CASSIRPGQGAKDTQYF; cdr3_nt: TGTGCCAGCAGCATCAGACCGGGACAGGGGGCGAAAGATACGCAGTATTTT
d_call: NA; j_call: TRBJ2-7; clone_size: NA; v_call: TRBV30; cdr3_aa: CAWSQFGTPQSYEQYF; cdr3_nt: TGTGCCTGGAGTCAATTCGGGACACCTCAATCCTACGAGCAGTACTTC
d_call: NA; j_call: TRBJ1-1; clone_size: few; v_call: TRBV7-6; cdr3_aa: CASSQGQLEAFF; cdr3_nt: TGTGCCAGCAGCCAAGGACAACTTGAAGCTTTCTTT
d_call: NA; j_call: TRBJ1-6; clone_size: NA; v_call: TRBV5-1; cdr3_aa: CASSTSGTTGSPLHF; cdr3_nt: TGCGCCAGCAGCACTTCCGGGACAACGGGTTCACCCCTCCACTTT
d_call: NA; j_call: TRBJ2-3; clone_size: NA; v_call: TRBV29-1; cdr3_aa: CSVGKGASTDTQYF; cdr3_nt: TGCAGCGTTGGCAAAGGGGCTAGCACAGATACGCAGTATTTT
d_call: NA; j_call: TRBJ2-2; clone_size: NA; v_call: TRBV5-1; cdr3_aa: CASSLSGANTGELFF; cdr3_nt: TGCGCCAGCAGCTTGTCCGGGGCGAACACCGGGGAGCTGTTTTTT
d_call: NA; j_call: TRBJ2-7; clone_size: NA; v_call: TRBV10-3; cdr3_aa: CAISEMGDSYEQYF; cdr3_nt: TGTGCCATCAGTGAGATGGGAGACTCCTACGAGCAGTACTTC
d_call: TRBD1; j_call: TRBJ2-7; clone_size: NA; v_call: TRBV7-6; cdr3_aa: CASSPPRDRGFEQYF; cdr3_nt: TGTGCCAGCAGCCCCCCCCGGGACAGGGGATTCGAGCAGTACTTC
d_call: TRBD1; j_call: TRBJ1-5; clone_size: NA; v_call: TRBV4-3; cdr3_aa: CASSQDLTGSQPQHF; cdr3_nt: TGCGCCAGCAGCCAAGATCTGACAGGGAGTCAGCCCCAGCATTTT
d_call: TRBD1; j_call: TRBJ1-4; clone_size: NA; v_call: TRBV27; cdr3_aa: CASSLGVTGNEKLFF; cdr3_nt: TGTGCCAGCAGTTTAGGGGTGACAGGGAATGAAAAACTGTTTTTT
d_call: TRBD2; j_call: TRBJ2-4; clone_size: NA; v_call: TRBV14; cdr3_aa: CASSQVSGHQYF; cdr3_nt: TGTGCCAGCAGCCAAGTTAGCGGGCATCAGTACTTC
d_call: NA; j_call: TRBJ2-5; clone_size: NA; v_call: TRBV29-1; cdr3_aa: CSVGGRGETQYF; cdr3_nt: TGCAGCGTTGGCGGTAGGGGAGAGACCCAGTACTTC
d_call: TRBD1; j_call: TRBJ1-5; clone_size: NA; v_call: TRBV19; cdr3_aa: CASSGTGGSQPQHF; cdr3_nt: TGTGCCAGTAGTGGGACAGGGGGCAGCCAGCCCCAGCATTTT
d_call: NA; j_call: TRBJ2-1; clone_size: NA; v_call: TRBV18; cdr3_aa: CASSPSGSYNEQFF; cdr3_nt: TGTGCCAGCTCCCCTTCGGGCTCCTACAATGAGCAGTTCTTC
d_call: TRBD1; j_call: TRBJ2-3; clone_size: NA; v_call: TRBV28; cdr3_aa: CATGDRGPTSTDTQYF; cdr3_nt: TGTGCCACCGGGGACAGGGGGCCAACTAGCACAGATACGCAGTATTTT
d_call: NA; j_call: TRBJ2-2; clone_size: NA; v_call: TRBV2; cdr3_aa: CASNGGAAGELFF; cdr3_nt: TGTGCCAGCAACGGGGGAGCGGCCGGGGAGCTGTTTTTT